The clone carrying this TCR beta chain was observed a few times. Its antigen is unknown. This sample stems from a study of CD8 T cells in ankylosing spondylitis. Study outcomes and limitations: Matched ankylosing spondylitis synovial fluid reportedly contained a significantly enriched population of disease-linked clones. What seemed typical of ankylosing spondylitis blood was a TCR beta motif built from 8 or 9 highly homologous variants. Earlier literature documents some of the motif variants in reactive arthritis synovial fluid and blood.

Trimming shortened V by 5 bases and J by 0 bases, and 16 bases separated the two germline ends. Germline CDR1 is SEHNR and CDR2 is FQNEAQ (reference sequence). This CDR3 has 16 amino acids. TCRdb passed the 5' RACE reads through MiXCR, listing each CDR3 protein once. The sample lists hundreds of thousands of distinct CDR3 sequences; roughly a tenth were seen once. V is TRBV7-9 and J is TRBJ1-1; D ambiguous. The sequence derives from a male donor with ankylosing spondylitis or in good health (not recorded which). Sequencing was performed on blood, either unsorted or a sorted T cell fraction (not recorded which). This CDR3 is CASSLPGRMMNTEAFF. CDR3 DNA: TGTGCCAGCAGCCTTCCCGGACGGATGATGAACACTGAAGCTTTCTTT.